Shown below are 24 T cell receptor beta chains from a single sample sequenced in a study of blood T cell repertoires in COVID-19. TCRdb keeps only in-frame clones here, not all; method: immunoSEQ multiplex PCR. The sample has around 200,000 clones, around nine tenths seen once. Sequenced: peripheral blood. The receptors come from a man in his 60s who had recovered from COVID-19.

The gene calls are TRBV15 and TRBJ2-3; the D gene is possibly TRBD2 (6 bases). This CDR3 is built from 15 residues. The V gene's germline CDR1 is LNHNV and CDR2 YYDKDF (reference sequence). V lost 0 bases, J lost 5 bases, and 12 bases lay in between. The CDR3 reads CATSRDGGSRDTQYF. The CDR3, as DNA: TGTGCCACCAGCAGAGATGGAGGGTCCCGAGATACGCAGTATTTT.

DNA for the CDR3: TGTGCCAGCAGCACCCCCGGGACTAGTTCAGATACGCAGTATTTT. Translation: CASSTPGTSSDTQYF. The V and J genes are TRBV7-2 and TRBJ2-3; TRBD2 matches at 8 bases. CDR3 size: 15 residues. Trimming removed 5 bases from V and 4 bases from J; junction bases left unmatched: 8. The germline CDR1 and CDR2 sequences are SGHTA and FQGNSA.

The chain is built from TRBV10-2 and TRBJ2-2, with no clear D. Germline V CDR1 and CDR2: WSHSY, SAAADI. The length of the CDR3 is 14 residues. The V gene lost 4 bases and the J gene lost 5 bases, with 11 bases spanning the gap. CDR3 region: CASSAGARTGELFF. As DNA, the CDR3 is TGCGCCAGCAGTGCCGGAGCTAGGACCGGGGAGCTGTTTTTT.

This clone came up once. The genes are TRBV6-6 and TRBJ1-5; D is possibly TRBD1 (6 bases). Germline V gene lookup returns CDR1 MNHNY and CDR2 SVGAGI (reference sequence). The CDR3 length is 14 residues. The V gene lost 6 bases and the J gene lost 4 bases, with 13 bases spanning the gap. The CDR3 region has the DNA TGTGCCAGCAGGCCTACAGGGTCAAATCAGCCCCAGCATTTT. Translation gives CASRPTGSNQPQHF.

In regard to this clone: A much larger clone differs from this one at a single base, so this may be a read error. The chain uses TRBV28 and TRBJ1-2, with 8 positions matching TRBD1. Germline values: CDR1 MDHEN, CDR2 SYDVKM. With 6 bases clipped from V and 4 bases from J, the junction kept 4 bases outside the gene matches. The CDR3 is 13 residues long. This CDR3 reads CASSYGQGYGYTF. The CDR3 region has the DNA TGTGCCAGCAGCTACGGACAGGGCTATGGCTACACCTTC.

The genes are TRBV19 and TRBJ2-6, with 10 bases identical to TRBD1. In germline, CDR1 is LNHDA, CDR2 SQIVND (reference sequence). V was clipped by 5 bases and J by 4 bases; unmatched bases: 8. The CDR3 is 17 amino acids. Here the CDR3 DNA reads TGTGCCAGTAGTGCAAGACAGGGGGCAAGAGGGGCCAACGTCCTGACTTTC. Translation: CASSARQGARGANVLTF.

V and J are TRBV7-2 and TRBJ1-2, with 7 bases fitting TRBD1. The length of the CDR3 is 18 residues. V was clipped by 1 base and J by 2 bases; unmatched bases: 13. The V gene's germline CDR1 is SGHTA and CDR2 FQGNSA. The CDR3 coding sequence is TGTGCCAGCAGCTTAGGGGGGGCCCGGGGACAGCGGAACTATGGCTACACCTTC. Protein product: CASSLGGARGQRNYGYTF.

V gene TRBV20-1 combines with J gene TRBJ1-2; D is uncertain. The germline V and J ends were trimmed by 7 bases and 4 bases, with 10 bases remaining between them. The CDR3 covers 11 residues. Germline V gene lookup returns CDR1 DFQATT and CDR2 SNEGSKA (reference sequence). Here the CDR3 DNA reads TGCAGTGTACCATGGCTCTATGGCTACACCTTC. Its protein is CSVPWLYGYTF.

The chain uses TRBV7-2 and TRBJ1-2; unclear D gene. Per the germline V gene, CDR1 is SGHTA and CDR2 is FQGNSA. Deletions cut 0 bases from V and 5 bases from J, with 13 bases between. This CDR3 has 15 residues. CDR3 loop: CASSLAGRREYGYTF. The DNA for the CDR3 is TGTGCCAGCAGCTTAGCCGGCAGGCGGGAATATGGCTACACCTTC.

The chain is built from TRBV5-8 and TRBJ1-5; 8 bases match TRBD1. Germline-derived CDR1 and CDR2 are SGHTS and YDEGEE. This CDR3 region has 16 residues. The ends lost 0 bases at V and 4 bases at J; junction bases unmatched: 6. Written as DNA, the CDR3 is TGTGCCAGCAGCTTGGGTAGGACAGGGCTTAATCAGCCCCAGCATTTT. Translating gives CASSLGRTGLNQPQHF.

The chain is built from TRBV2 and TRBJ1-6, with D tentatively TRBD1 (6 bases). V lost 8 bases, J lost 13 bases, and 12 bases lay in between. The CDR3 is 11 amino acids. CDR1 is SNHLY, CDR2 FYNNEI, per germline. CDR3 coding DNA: TGTGCCAGCTCACCACAGGGCCCCCTCCACTTT. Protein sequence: CASSPQGPLHF.

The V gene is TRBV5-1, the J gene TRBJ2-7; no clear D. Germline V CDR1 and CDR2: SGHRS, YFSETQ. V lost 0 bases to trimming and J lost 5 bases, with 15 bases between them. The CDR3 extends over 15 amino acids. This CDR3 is CASSLGVRPSDEQYF. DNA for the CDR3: TGCGCCAGCAGCTTGGGGGTCAGGCCTTCTGACGAGCAGTACTTC.

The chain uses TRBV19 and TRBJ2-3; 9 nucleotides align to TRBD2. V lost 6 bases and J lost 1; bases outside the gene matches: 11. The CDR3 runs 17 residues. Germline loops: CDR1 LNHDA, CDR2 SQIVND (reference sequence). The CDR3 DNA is TGTGCCAGTAGACCCCCTCATAGCGGGAGCGGCACAGATACGCAGTATTTT. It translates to CASRPPHSGSGTDTQYF. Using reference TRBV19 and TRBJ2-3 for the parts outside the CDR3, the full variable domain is DGGITQSPKYLFRKEGQNVTLSCEQNLNHDAMYWYRQDPGQGLRLIYYSQIVNDFQKGDIAEGYSVSREKKESFPLTVTSAQKNPTAFYLCASRPPHSGSGTDTQYFGPGTRLTVL.

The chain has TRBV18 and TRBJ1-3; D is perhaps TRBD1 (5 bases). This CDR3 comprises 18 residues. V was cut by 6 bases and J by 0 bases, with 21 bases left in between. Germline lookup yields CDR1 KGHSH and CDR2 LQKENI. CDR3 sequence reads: CASSPRNWTRRSGNTIYF. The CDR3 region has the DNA TGTGCCAGCTCGCCGCGAAATTGGACACGGCGCTCTGGAAACACCATATATTTT. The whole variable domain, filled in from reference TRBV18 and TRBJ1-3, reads NAGVMQNPRHLVRRRGQEARLRCSPMKGHSHVYWYRQLPEEGLKFMVYLQKENIIDESGMPKERFSAEFPKEGPSILRIQQVVRGDSAAYFCASSPRNWTRRSGNTIYFGEGSWLTVV.

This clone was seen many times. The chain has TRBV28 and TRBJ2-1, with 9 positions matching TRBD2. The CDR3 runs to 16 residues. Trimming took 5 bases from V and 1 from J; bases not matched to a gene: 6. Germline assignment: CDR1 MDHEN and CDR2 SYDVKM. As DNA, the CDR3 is TGTGCCAGCAGTGAATTTAGCGGGAGATCCTACAATGAGCAGTTCTTC. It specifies CASSEFSGRSYNEQFF.

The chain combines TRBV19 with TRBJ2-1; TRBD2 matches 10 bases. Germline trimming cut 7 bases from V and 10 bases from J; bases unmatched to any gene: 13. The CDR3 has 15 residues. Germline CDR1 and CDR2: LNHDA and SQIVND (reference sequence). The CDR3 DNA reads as TGTGCCAGTAAGTCGTCCCTAGCGGGAGTTGCGGAGCAGTTCTTC. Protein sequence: CASKSSLAGVAEQFF.

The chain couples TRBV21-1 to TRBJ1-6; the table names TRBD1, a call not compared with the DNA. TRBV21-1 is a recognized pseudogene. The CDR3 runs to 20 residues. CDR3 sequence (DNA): TGTGCCAGCAGCAAATATTTTAGGGACAGGGGGTTTAAGAGCAATTCACCCCTCCACTTT. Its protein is CASSKYFRDRGFKSNSPLHF.

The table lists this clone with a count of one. The CDR3 sequence is CASSPISGQGDQGYTF. In DNA form, the CDR3 reads TGTGCCAGCTCACCAATTTCGGGACAAGGTGACCAGGGCTACACCTTC. The V and J genes are TRBV18 and TRBJ1-2; a weak D match, TRBD1 (6 bases). V dropped 2 bases and J dropped 8 bases, with 21 bases sitting between them. This CDR3 is 16 amino acids long. The germline V gene has CDR1 KGHSH and CDR2 LQKENI.

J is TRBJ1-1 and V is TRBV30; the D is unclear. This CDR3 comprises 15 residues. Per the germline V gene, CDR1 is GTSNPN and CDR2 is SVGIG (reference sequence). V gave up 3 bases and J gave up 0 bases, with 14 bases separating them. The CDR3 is CAWSRSTVLNTEAFF. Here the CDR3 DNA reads TGTGCCTGGAGCCGAAGTACAGTGTTGAACACTGAAGCTTTCTTT.

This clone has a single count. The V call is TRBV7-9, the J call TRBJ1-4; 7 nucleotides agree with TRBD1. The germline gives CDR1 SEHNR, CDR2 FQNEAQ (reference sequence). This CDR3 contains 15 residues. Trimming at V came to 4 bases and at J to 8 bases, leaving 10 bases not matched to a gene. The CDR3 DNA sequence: TGTGCCAGCAGCTACCCACAGGGGCTGGGGGAAAAACTGTTTTTT. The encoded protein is CASSYPQGLGEKLFF.

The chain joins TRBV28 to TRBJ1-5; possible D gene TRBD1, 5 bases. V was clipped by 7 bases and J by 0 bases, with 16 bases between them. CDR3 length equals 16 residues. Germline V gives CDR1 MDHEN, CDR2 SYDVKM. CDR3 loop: CASTTRTGYSNQPQHF. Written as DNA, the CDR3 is TGTGCCAGCACAACCCGTACAGGTTATAGCAATCAGCCCCAGCATTTT.

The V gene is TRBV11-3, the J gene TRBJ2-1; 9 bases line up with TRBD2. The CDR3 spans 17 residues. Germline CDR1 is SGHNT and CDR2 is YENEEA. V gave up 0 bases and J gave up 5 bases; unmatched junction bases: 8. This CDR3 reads CASSLEGGLAGNNEQFF. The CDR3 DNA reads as TGTGCCAGCAGCTTAGAGGGGGGTCTAGCGGGGAACAATGAGCAGTTCTTC.

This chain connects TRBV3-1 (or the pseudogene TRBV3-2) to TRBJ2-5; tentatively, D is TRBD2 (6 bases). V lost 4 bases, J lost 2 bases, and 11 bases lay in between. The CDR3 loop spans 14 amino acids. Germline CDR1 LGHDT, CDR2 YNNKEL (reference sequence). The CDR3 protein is CASSPRGLQETQYF. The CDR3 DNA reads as TGTGCCAGCAGCCCTCGGGGGTTACAAGAGACCCAGTACTTC.

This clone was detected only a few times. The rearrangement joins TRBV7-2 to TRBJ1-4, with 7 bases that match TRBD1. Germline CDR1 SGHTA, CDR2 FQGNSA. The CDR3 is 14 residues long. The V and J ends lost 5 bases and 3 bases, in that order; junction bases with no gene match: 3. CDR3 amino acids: CASSQDRSNEKLFF. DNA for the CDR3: TGTGCCAGCAGCCAGGACAGGTCTAATGAAAAACTGTTTTTT.